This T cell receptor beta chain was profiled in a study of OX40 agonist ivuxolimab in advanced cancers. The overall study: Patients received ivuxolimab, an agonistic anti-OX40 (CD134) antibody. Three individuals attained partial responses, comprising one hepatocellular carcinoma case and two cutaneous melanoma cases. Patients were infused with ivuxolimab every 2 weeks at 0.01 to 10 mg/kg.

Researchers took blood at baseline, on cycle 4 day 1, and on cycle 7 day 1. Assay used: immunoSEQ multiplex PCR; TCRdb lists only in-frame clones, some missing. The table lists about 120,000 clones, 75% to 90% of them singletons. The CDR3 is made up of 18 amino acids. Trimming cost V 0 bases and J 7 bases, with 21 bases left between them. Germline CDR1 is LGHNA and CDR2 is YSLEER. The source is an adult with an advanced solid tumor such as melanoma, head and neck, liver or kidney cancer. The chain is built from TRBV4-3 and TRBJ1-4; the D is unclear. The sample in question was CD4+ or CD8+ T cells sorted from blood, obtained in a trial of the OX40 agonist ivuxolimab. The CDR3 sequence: CASSQDLPVNVDPEKLFF. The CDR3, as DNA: TGCGCCAGCAGCCAAGATCTCCCTGTGAATGTGGATCCTGAAAAACTGTTTTTT.